The rows below give T cell receptor beta chains drawn from one sample of a study of cytomegalovirus exposure and HLA in healthy donors. Clones were read by immunoSEQ multiplex PCR, and TCRdb kept only the in-frame ones, dropping some. Among 150,000 to 200,000 clones, approximately 75% were seen once, and the ten largest hold about 1.6%. Source material: PBMCs. The receptor source for this set is a girl between 5 and 17 years old in good health and CMV-seronegative. Both conserved end residues are trimmed from each CDR3.

v_gene | CDR3aa
TRBV18 | ASSPRTGGSYNSPLH
TRBV5-1 | ASSAAGGGPGDSPLH
TRBV15 | ATSRGGGGTETQY
TRBV7-9 | ASSSLGVPQH
TRBV4-1 | ASSQLTPDVTQY
TRBV5-6 | ASSYTSGGRETQY
TRBV5-1 | ASSLPGQGWNGYT
TRBV5-1 | ASSRARDKLTNTEAF
TRBV6-1 | ASSEASGGGSYEQY
TRBV6-5 | ASSRGQGRETQY
TRBV7-9 | ASSRQDYYGYT
TRBV5-1 | ASSITTGGSYEQY
TRBV6-5 | ASSPRAYSNQPQH
TRBV18 | ASSRLGQEYEQY
TRBV4-1 | ASSLLQGGDTEAF
TRBV5-1 | ASSLATTGEREQY
TRBV6-1 | ASSERSGGMADTQY
TRBV5-4 | ASSQGQGTTNEKLF
TRBV11-3 | ASGQGRGQPQH
TRBV2 | ASRASGLAYNEQF
TRBV13 | ASSRGGGKILPYEQY
TRBV5-6 | ASSTQRGGFWNEQY
TRBV6-4 | ASSDSAGGPDTQY
TRBV7-9 | ASSAGASGAPRHYNEQF
TRBV18 | ASSPGSSGAIRQTDTQY
TRBV7-9 | ASSYRQADTDTQY
TRBV9 | ASSVGGGREGYGYT